These 20 T cell receptor beta chains originate from one sample sequenced in a study of neoadjuvant anti-PD-1 for oral cavity cancer. Clones were read by immunoSEQ multiplex PCR, and TCRdb kept only the in-frame ones, dropping some. The data show roughly 40,000 clones, 75% to 80% seen once. The time point here: after neoadjuvant nivolumab, at surgical resection. The sample consisted of PBMCs, taken after nivolumab (anti-PD-1) treatment. Source of these receptors: a person between 40 and 79 years old with oral cavity squamous cell carcinoma.

The J gene is TRBJ1-1, the V gene TRBV6-1; D remains ambiguous. The CDR3 has 14 amino acids. Trimming left V 0 bases short and J 0 bases short, with 5 bases between. Per germline, CDR1 MNHNS and CDR2 SASEGT. CDR3 loop: CASSEARVNTEAFF. The DNA for the CDR3 is TGTGCCAGCAGTGAAGCGCGGGTGAACACTGAAGCTTTCTTT.

This rearrangement joins TRBV27 to TRBJ2-3; D ambiguous. There are 14 residues in the CDR3. CDR1 and CDR2 from the germline V gene are MNHEY and SMNVEV (reference sequence). V lost 8 bases and J 2 bases, leaving 14 bases between the germline ends. DNA of the CDR3: TGTGCCAGCCGTACGGCCCACTCCACAGATACGCAGTATTTT. This sequence encodes CASRTAHSTDTQYF.

The genes are TRBV5-4 and TRBJ2-5; 11 bases agree with TRBD2. CDR1 SGHNT and CDR2 YYREEE come from the germline V gene (reference sequence). The CDR3 totals 16 residues. V dropped 1 base and J dropped 4; count of bases not matched to a gene: 6. Here the CDR3 reads CASSLPTSGRAETQYF. CDR3 DNA sequence: TGTGCCAGCAGCTTGCCCACTAGCGGGAGAGCAGAGACCCAGTACTTC.

The J gene is TRBJ1-2, the V gene TRBV7-9; D remains ambiguous. V was cut by 1 base and J by 6 bases, with 15 bases left in between. The CDR3 loop spans 15 amino acids. CDR1 is SEHNR, CDR2 FQNEAQ, per germline (reference sequence). The CDR3 is CASSLGSGGADGYTF. The DNA for the CDR3 is TGTGCCAGCAGCTTAGGCTCGGGAGGAGCGGATGGCTACACCTTC.

The chain is built from TRBV6-5 and TRBJ1-1, with D possibly being TRBD1 (6 bases). From germline, CDR1 is MNHEY and CDR2 SVGAGI. Trimming took 7 bases from V and 1 from J, leaving 10 bases between them. The CDR3 is 13 residues long. Written as DNA, the CDR3 is TGTGCCAGCAACCCGGGACAGAACACTGAAGCTTTCTTT. Amino acid sequence: CASNPGQNTEAFF.

V gene TRBV27 combines with J gene TRBJ2-6, with 8 nucleotides matching TRBD2. This CDR3 has 20 residues. The V gene end was trimmed by 1 base and the J gene end by 2 bases; junction bases not matched to a gene: 13. CDR1 and CDR2 from the germline V gene are MNHEY and SMNVEV (reference sequence). The chain's CDR3 is CASSLFSRRGAATGANVLTF. In DNA form, the CDR3 reads TGTGCCAGCAGTTTATTTTCTCGGCGGGGGGCTGCAACTGGGGCCAACGTCCTGACTTTC.

The rearrangement links TRBV14 to TRBJ2-7, with 12 bases identical to TRBD2. Germline lookup yields CDR1 SGHDN and CDR2 FVKESK. V was clipped by 4 bases and J by 2 bases; unmatched bases: 3. The CDR3 has 15 residues. The CDR3 bases are TGTGCCAGCAGCCCGGGACTAGCGGGCCCCTACGAGCAGTACTTC. It specifies CASSPGLAGPYEQYF.

Comment on this clone: The junction departs from the called germline gene at one end, perhaps through a read error. V is TRBV19 and J is TRBJ2-1; 9 bases fit TRBD2. CDR1 and CDR2 from the germline V gene are LNHDA and SQIVND (reference sequence). The CDR3 has 17 residues. The chain's CDR3 is CASSPRLTSGPYNEQFF. The CDR3 DNA is TGCGCCAGTAGTCCCCGCCTGACTAGCGGCCCTTACAATGAGCAGTTCTTC.

This clone is a singleton in its sample. The CDR3 region is CASSEVLQETQYF. CDR3 sequence (DNA): TGTGCCAGCAGTGAGGTCCTACAAGAGACCCAGTACTTC. The genes are TRBV6-1 and TRBJ2-5; D is undetermined. The CDR3 is 13 amino acids. V lost 3 bases to trimming and J lost 2 bases, with 7 bases between them. The germline CDR1 and CDR2 sequences are MNHNS and SASEGT.

The chain combines TRBV10-2 with TRBJ1-3; D unclear. Deletions cut 3 bases from V and 7 bases from J, with 16 bases between. From germline, CDR1 is WSHSY and CDR2 SAAADI. This CDR3 is built from 15 residues. The CDR3 region is CASSDGKQHGNTIYF. The CDR3 DNA reads as TGCGCCAGCAGTGACGGAAAGCAGCACGGGAACACCATATATTTT.

The chain has TRBV2 and TRBJ1-2, with TRBD1 identical over 10 bases. Looked up from germline, CDR1 is SNHLY and CDR2 is FYNNEI. V was clipped by 4 bases and J by 5 bases; unmatched bases: 7. This CDR3 spans 15 amino acids. In nucleotides, the CDR3 is TGTGCCAGCAGTGGAGAGACAGGGGGCTGGTATGGCTACACCTTC. This translates into CASSGETGGWYGYTF.

The V and J genes are TRBV5-1 and TRBJ1-6; no definite D call. From germline, CDR1 is SGHRS and CDR2 YFSETQ. V dropped 0 bases and J dropped 16 bases, with 17 bases sitting between them. The CDR3 sequence is 14 residues long. This chain's CDR3 is CASSLALISDRLHF. The CDR3 DNA sequence: TGCGCCAGCAGCTTGGCCTTAATTTCCGACCGACTCCACTTT.

The chain carries TRBV11-2 and TRBJ1-2; D not resolved. Germline V gene data show CDR1 as SGHAT and CDR2 as FQNNGV. The CDR3 totals 14 residues. With 6 bases removed from V and 0 bases from J, the gap between germline ends came to 11 bases. CDR3 coding DNA: TGTGCCAGCAGACGACACGGGGCTAACTATGGCTACACCTTC. Residues: CASRRHGANYGYTF.

V gene TRBV5-5 combines with J gene TRBJ2-3; 12 nucleotides line up with TRBD2. The V and J ends lost 1 base and 6 bases, in that order; junction bases with no gene match: 3. Germline values: CDR1 SGHKS, CDR2 YYEKEE (reference sequence). The CDR3 consists of 15 residues. CDR3 region: CASSLRLAGADTQYF. The CDR3 DNA sequence: TGTGCCAGCAGCTTGCGACTAGCGGGAGCCGATACGCAGTATTTT.

This clone has only a few counts. The J gene is TRBJ1-1, the V gene TRBV7-9, with 7 positions matching TRBD1. Trimming cost V 5 bases and J 4 bases; bases outside gene matches: 7. This CDR3 spans 14 amino acids. CDR1 and CDR2 from the germline V gene are SEHNR and FQNEAQ (reference sequence). CDR3 loop: CASSPDRVPTEAFF. CDR3 in DNA: TGTGCCAGCAGCCCAGACAGGGTACCCACTGAAGCTTTCTTT.

The chain joins TRBV7-6 to TRBJ1-2, with 8 nucleotides matching TRBD1. V lost 3 bases to trimming and J lost 6 bases; unmatched junction nucleotides: 6. This CDR3 region has 14 residues. CDR1 SGHVS and CDR2 FNYEAQ come from the germline V gene. The DNA of the CDR3 is TGTGCCAGCAGCTTCGGGACAGGCGGCGATGGCTACACCTTC. Translating it yields CASSFGTGGDGYTF.

The V and J genes are TRBV2 and TRBJ2-7; D might be TRBD1 (6 bases). CDR3 length: 16 residues. Trimming stripped 2 bases from V and 4 bases from J, with 18 bases between. Looked up from germline, CDR1 is SNHLY and CDR2 is FYNNEI. Here the CDR3 reads CASSESRLPGVYEQYF. DNA of the CDR3: TGTGCCAGCAGTGAATCGAGGCTCCCAGGGGTGTACGAGCAGTACTTC.

This chain links TRBV11-3 with TRBJ1-5, with unresolved D. In germline, CDR1 is SGHNT, CDR2 YENEEA. V was shortened by 11 bases and J by 1 base, with 9 bases between the two germline ends. The CDR3 sequence is 12 residues long. The CDR3 region has the DNA TGTGCCTTGGGTAGGAGCAATCAGCCCCAGCATTTT. Translated: CALGRSNQPQHF. Variable domain in full (rest from reference TRBV11-3 and TRBJ1-5): EAGVVQSPRYKIIEKKQPVAFWCNPISGHNTLYWYLQNLGQGPELLIRYENEEAVDDSQLPKDRFSAERLKGVDSTLKIQPAELGDSAVYLCALGRSNQPQHFGDGTRLSIL.

This chain uses TRBV11-2 with TRBJ1-4; perhaps TRBD1 as D (5 bases). The germline V and J ends were trimmed by 1 base and 3 bases, with 12 bases remaining between them. Germline lookup yields CDR1 SGHAT and CDR2 FQNNGV. The CDR3 covers 16 residues. In nucleotides, the CDR3 is TGTGCCAGCAGCTTAGTCGGGGGGACGGCTAATGAAAAACTGTTTTTT. As protein: CASSLVGGTANEKLFF.

V is TRBV5-4 and J is TRBJ2-7; D remains unclear. Germline lookup yields CDR1 SGHNT and CDR2 YYREEE (reference sequence). The CDR3 has 12 residues. Trimming took 0 bases from V and 8 from J, leaving 9 bases between them. The CDR3 bases are TGTGCCAGCAGCTTGGTTGGGAAGAAGCAGTACTTC. Translating gives CASSLVGKKQYF.